Listed below are T cell receptor beta chains from one sample, sequenced in a study of cytomegalovirus exposure and HLA in healthy donors. Some clones are missing from TCRdb's copy, which holds only in-frame ones; the method was immunoSEQ multiplex PCR. The sample lists approximately 130,000 clones; around four fifths were seen once. Sequencing was carried out using PBMCs. These receptors were collected from a middle-aged woman in good health and CMV-seropositive. The CDR3 runs from the conserved cysteine through the conserved F or W. D genes are given only for firm matches. The listing skips clone size in some rows; elsewhere it reads once, few, many or a size class.

clone size	V gene	J gene	D gene	CDR3 protein	CDR3 DNA
.	TRBV27	TRBJ1-1	TRBD1	CASSLTRDSLREAFF	TGTGCCAGCAGTCTAACCCGGGACAGTTTACGTGAAGCTTTCTTT
.	TRBV19	TRBJ1-2	.	CASSRSGQTFYGYTF	TGTGCCAGTAGTAGATCAGGACAGACTTTTTATGGCTACACCTTC
.	TRBV18	TRBJ2-1	TRBD2	CASSPRTSGSAYNEQFF	TGTGCCAGCTCACCGAGGACTAGCGGGAGCGCCTACAATGAGCAGTTCTTC
.	TRBV21-1	TRBJ1-5	.	CASSKEPTGLVNQPQHF	TGTGCCAGCAGCAAGGAACCCACAGGGCTCGTCAATCAGCCCCAGCATTTT
.	TRBV9	TRBJ2-1	.	CASSDTHRANEQFF	TGTGCCAGCAGCGATACCCACAGGGCCAATGAGCAGTTCTTC
.	TRBV2	TRBJ2-2	TRBD1	CASSKQGVTNTGELFF	TGTGCCAGCAGTAAACAGGGGGTAACGAACACCGGGGAGCTGTTTTTT
.	TRBV9	TRBJ1-1	.	CASSPLTVATEAFF	TGTGCCAGCAGCCCCTTAACAGTTGCCACTGAAGCTTTCTTT
.	TRBV27	TRBJ2-7	TRBD2	CASSAATSGSSYEQYF	TGTGCCAGCAGTGCAGCGACTAGCGGGAGTTCCTACGAGCAGTACTTC
.	TRBV4-2	TRBJ1-2	TRBD1	CASSQDRGSRGYTF	TGTGCCAGCAGCCAGGACAGGGGTTCTAGGGGCTACACCTTC
.	TRBV19	TRBJ2-2	TRBD1	CASKGQGTGELFF	TGTGCCAGTAAGGGACAGGGCACCGGGGAGCTGTTTTTT
few	TRBV9	TRBJ2-3	.	CASSEGRGTDTQYF	TGTGCCAGCAGCGAAGGGCGGGGCACAGATACGCAGTATTTT
.	TRBV11-2	TRBJ2-7	TRBD1	CASSLRVTGSNEQYF	TGTGCCAGCAGCTTAAGAGTGACAGGGTCCAACGAGCAGTACTTC
.	TRBV5-1	TRBJ1-1	TRBD1	CASSLVTGLATEAFF	TGCGCCAGCAGCTTGGTGACAGGGTTAGCCACTGAAGCTTTCTTT
.	TRBV5-1	TRBJ1-1	TRBD1	CASSYRGTGDPEAFF	TGCGCCAGCAGTTATAGGGGGACAGGGGACCCTGAAGCTTTCTTT
.	TRBV19	TRBJ1-3	.	CATQGRSGNTIYF	TGTGCCACCCAGGGCCGCTCTGGAAACACCATATATTTT
.	TRBV9	TRBJ2-5	TRBD2	CASSSTSGVETQYF	TGTGCCAGCAGCTCAACTAGCGGGGTGGAGACCCAGTACTTC
.	TRBV5-4	TRBJ1-1	.	CASSLTRGREAFF	TGTGCCAGCAGCTTAACCAGGGGACGTGAAGCTTTCTTT
.	TRBV9	TRBJ1-1	.	CASSVGGNLNTEAFF	TGTGCCAGCAGCGTAGGTGGCAACCTCAACACTGAAGCTTTCTTT
.	TRBV9	TRBJ2-7	.	CASSPANRWDEQYF	TGTGCCAGCAGCCCAGCGAACAGGTGGGACGAGCAGTACTTC
few	TRBV10-1	TRBJ1-6	TRBD1	CASSEGTGVSPLHF	TGCGCCAGCAGTGAAGGGACAGGGGTATCACCCCTCCACTTT
many	TRBV7-6	TRBJ1-3	.	CASSHDTSSGNTIYF	TGTGCCAGCAGCCATGACACAAGCTCTGGAAACACCATATATTTT
once	TRBV30	TRBJ1-3	TRBD1	CAADRVAGNTIYF	TGTGCCGCCGACAGGGTGGCTGGAAACACCATATATTTT
once	TRBV9	TRBJ1-3	TRBD1	CASSATGLSGNTIYF	TGTGCCAGCAGTGCGACAGGGCTCTCTGGAAACACCATATATTTT
.	TRBV15	TRBJ1-2	.	CATSRHSGRGDGYTF	TGTGCCACCAGCAGACACTCGGGCAGGGGCGATGGCTACACCTTC
.	TRBV6-6	TRBJ2-3	.	CASSHYGDSTDTQYF	TGTGCCAGCAGTCACTATGGGGACTCCACAGATACGCAGTATTTT
.	TRBV19	TRBJ1-2	TRBD1	CASTPGQGANYGYTF	TGTGCCAGTACCCCAGGGCAGGGGGCGAACTATGGCTACACCTTC
once	TRBV5-1	TRBJ2-1	TRBD2	CASSKTSAGSYNEQFF	TGCGCCAGCAGCAAAACTAGCGCGGGCTCCTACAATGAGCAGTTCTTC
.	TRBV11-2	TRBJ2-2	TRBD1	CASSRREGAAGELFF	TGTGCCAGCAGCCGACGTGAGGGGGCAGCCGGGGAGCTGTTTTTT
.	TRBV7-9	TRBJ2-7	.	CASSLGLLNEQYF	TGTGCCAGCAGCCTGGGACTTCTCAACGAGCAGTACTTC
.	TRBV28	TRBJ1-2	.	CASRGLGYGYTF	TGTGCCAGCAGGGGGCTTGGCTATGGCTACACCTTC
.	TRBV4-2	TRBJ2-7	.	CASSQDYSYEQYF	TGTGCCAGCAGCCAAGATTACTCCTACGAGCAGTACTTC
.	TRBV9	TRBJ2-3	.	CASSHGLADYEPDTQYF	TGTGCCAGCAGCCACGGACTGGCCGACTATGAGCCAGATACGCAGTATTTT
.	TRBV2	TRBJ1-2	TRBD1	CASSWTGGFGYTF	TGTGCCAGCAGTTGGACAGGGGGTTTTGGCTACACCTTC
.	TRBV28	TRBJ1-2	.	CASGGGTFNYGYPF	TGTGCCAGCGGAGGCGGGACTTTTAACTATGGCTACCCCTTC
few	TRBV19	TRBJ2-7	.	CASSPDTNFPRVQYF	TGTGCCAGTAGTCCCGACACCAATTTTCCACGCGTGCAGTACTTC
.	TRBV27	TRBJ1-2	TRBD1	CASRPTGPGGYTF	TGTGCCAGCAGGCCGACAGGGCCAGGTGGCTACACCTTC
.	TRBV4-2	TRBJ2-4	TRBD2	CASSQEQRGVGNNIQYF	TGTGCCAGCAGCCAAGAACAGCGGGGGGTGGGTAATAACATTCAGTACTTC
once	TRBV5-4	TRBJ2-2	.	CASSSDGAQITGELFF	TGTGCCAGCAGCTCCGATGGGGCGCAGATCACCGGGGAGCTGTTTTTT
.	TRBV2	TRBJ1-2	TRBD1	CAILPRTGSNYGYTF	TGTGCCATCCTACCTAGGACAGGTTCTAACTATGGCTACACCTTC
.	TRBV7-9	TRBJ2-5	TRBD2	CASSLALAEQETQYF	TGTGCCAGCAGCTTAGCACTAGCGGAGCAAGAGACCCAGTACTTC
once	TRBV11-2	TRBJ2-7	.	CASSSPAGRQYF	TGTGCCAGCAGCTCCCCCGCGGGGAGGCAGTACTTC
.	TRBV7-6	TRBJ2-7	TRBD2	CASSLASGRYYEQYF	TGTGCCAGCAGCTTAGCTAGCGGGAGGTACTACGAGCAGTACTTC
.	TRBV6-6	TRBJ2-7	TRBD1	CASSKEQGFYPLEQYF	TGTGCCAGCAGCAAAGAACAGGGGTTTTATCCGCTCGAGCAGTACTTC
.	TRBV11-2	TRBJ1-4	.	CASSPQGNEKLFF	TGTGCCAGCAGCCCCCAGGGGAATGAAAAACTGTTTTTT
few	TRBV6-6	TRBJ1-2	TRBD1	CASSYSTGSSYGYTF	TGTGCCAGCAGTTACTCGACAGGGAGCAGCTATGGCTACACCTTC
.	TRBV27	TRBJ2-7	.	CASSLSPGATYEQYF	TGTGCCAGCAGTTTATCGCCAGGGGCCACCTACGAGCAGTACTTC
.	TRBV6-6	TRBJ2-7	.	CASSYGGTYEQYF	TGTGCCAGCAGTTACGGGGGGACCTACGAGCAGTACTTC
.	TRBV11-1	TRBJ2-7	TRBD1	CASSLAQGSSGEQYF	TGTGCCAGCAGCTTAGCACAGGGGTCGTCCGGCGAGCAGTACTTC